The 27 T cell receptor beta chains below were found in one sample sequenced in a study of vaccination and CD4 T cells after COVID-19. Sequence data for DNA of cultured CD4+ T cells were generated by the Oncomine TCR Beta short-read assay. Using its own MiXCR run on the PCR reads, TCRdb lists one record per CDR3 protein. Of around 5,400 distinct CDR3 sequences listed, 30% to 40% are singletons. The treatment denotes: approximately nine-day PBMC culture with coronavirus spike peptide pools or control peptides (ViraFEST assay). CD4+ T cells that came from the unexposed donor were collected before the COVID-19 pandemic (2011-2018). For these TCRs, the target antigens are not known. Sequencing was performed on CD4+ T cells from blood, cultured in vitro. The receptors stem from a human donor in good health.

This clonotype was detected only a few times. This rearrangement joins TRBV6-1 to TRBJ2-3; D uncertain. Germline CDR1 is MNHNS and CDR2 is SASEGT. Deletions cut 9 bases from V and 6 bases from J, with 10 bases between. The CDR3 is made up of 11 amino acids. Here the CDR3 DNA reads TGTGCCAGTCAATTGCTGGATACGCAGTATTTT. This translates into CASQLLDTQYF.

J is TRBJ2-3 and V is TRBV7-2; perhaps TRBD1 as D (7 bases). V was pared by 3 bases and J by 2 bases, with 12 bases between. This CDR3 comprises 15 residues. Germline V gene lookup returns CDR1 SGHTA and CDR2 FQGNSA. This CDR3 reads CASSLWRGPTDTQYF. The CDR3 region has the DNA TGTGCCAGCAGCTTGTGGAGGGGGCCCACAGATACGCAGTATTTT.

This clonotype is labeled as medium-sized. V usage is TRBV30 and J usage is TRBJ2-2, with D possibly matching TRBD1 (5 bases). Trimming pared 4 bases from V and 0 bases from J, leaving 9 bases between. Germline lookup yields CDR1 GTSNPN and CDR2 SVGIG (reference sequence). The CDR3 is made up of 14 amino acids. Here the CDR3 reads CAWKTDSNTGELFF. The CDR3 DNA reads TGTGCCTGGAAGACAGATTCGAACACCGGGGAGCTGTTTTTT.

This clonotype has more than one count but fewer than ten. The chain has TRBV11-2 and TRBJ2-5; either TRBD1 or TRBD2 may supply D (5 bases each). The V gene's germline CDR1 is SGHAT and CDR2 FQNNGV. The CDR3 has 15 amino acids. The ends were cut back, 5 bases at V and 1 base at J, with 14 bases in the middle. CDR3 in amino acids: CASSLSTGPQETQYF. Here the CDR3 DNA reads TGTGCCAGCAGCCTAAGTACGGGGCCCCAAGAGACCCAGTACTTC.

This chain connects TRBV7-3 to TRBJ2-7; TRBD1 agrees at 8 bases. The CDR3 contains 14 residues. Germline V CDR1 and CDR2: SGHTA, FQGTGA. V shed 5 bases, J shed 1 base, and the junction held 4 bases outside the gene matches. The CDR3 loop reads CASSEDRGSYEQYF. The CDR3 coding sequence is TGTGCCAGCAGCGAAGACAGGGGTTCCTACGAGCAGTACTTC. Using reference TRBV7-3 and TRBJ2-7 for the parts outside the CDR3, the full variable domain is GAGVSQTPSNKVTEKGKYVELRCDPISGHTALYWYRQSLGQGPEFLIYFQGTGAADDSGLPNDRFFAVRPEGSVSTLKIQRTERGDSAVYLCASSEDRGSYEQYFGPGTRLTVT.

Written as DNA, the CDR3 is TGTGCCAGTAGTATATACAGGGCAGGAGAGCCCCAGCATTTT. Its protein product is CASSIYRAGEPQHF. The chain couples TRBV19 to TRBJ1-5, with a weak D call TRBD1 (6 bases). CDR1 is LNHDA, CDR2 SQIVND, per germline (reference sequence). This CDR3 contains 14 residues. The V end lost 2 bases, the J end lost 8 bases, and 13 bases lay between the germline ends.

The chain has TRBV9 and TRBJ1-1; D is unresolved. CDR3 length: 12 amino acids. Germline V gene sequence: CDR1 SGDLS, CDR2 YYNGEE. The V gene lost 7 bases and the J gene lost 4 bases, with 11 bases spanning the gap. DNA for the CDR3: TGTGCCAGCGCCAGCGCCCTCACTGAAGCTTTCTTT. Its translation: CASASALTEAFF.

The CDR3 nucleotides are TGCGCCAGCAGCGACCGGACAGGGGATGGCTACACCTTC. It is translated as CASSDRTGDGYTF. The V call is TRBV5-1, the J call TRBJ1-2; the match to TRBD1 covers 9 bases. The germline V gene has CDR1 SGHRS and CDR2 YFSETQ. This CDR3 has 13 amino acids. The V gene end was trimmed by 4 bases and the J gene end by 6 bases; junction bases not matched to a gene: 4. The complete variable domain, with remaining parts taken from reference TRBV5-1 and TRBJ1-2, reads KAGVTQTPRYLIKTRGQQVTLSCSPISGHRSVSWYQQTPGQGLQFLFEYFSETQRNKGNFPGRFSGRQFSNSRSEMNVSTLELGDSALYLCASSDRTGDGYTFGSGTRLTVV.

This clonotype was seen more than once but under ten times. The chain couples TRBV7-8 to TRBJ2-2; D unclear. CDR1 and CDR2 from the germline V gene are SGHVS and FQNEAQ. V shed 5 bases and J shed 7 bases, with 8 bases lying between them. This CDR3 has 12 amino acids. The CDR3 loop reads CASSRGVGELFF. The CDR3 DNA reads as TGTGCCAGCAGCCGCGGAGTCGGGGAGCTGTTTTTT.

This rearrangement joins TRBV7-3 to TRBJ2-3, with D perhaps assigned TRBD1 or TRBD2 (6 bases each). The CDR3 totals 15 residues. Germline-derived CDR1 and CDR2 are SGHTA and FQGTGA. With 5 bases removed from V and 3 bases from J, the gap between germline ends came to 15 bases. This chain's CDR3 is CASSPQEGGTDTQYF. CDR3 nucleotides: TGTGCCAGCAGCCCCCAAGAAGGGGGGACAGATACGCAGTATTTT.

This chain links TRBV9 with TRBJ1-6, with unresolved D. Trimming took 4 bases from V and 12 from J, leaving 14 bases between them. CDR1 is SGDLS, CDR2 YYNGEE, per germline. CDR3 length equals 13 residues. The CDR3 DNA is TGTGCCAGCAGCAAGGCTGGGGAAGGACCCCTCCACTTT. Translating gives CASSKAGEGPLHF.

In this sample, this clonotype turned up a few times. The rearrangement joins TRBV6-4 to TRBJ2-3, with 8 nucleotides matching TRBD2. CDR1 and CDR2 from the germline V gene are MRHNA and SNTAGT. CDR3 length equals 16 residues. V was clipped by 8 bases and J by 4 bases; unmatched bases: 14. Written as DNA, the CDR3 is TGTGCCAGCGGGGGTGACCCAAGCGGGGGTGCAGATACGCAGTATTTT. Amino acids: CASGGDPSGGADTQYF.

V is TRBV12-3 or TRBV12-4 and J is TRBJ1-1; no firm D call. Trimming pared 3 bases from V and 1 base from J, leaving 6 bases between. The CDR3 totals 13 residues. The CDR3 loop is CASSLGPNTEAFF. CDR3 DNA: TGTGCCAGCAGTTTGGGTCCGAACACTGAAGCTTTCTTT.

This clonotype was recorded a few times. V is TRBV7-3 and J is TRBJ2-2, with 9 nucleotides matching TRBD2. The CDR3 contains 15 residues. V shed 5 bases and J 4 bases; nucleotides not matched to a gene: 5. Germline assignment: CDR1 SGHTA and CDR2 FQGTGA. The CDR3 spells CASSPTSGPTGELFF. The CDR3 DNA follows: TGTGCCAGCAGCCCGACTAGCGGTCCCACCGGGGAGCTGTTTTTT.

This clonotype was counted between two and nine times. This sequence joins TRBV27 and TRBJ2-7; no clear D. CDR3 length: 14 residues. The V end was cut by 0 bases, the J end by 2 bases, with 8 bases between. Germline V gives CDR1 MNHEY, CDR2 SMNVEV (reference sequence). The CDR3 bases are TGTGCCAGCAGTTTATCGATCCCCCCCTACGAGCAGTACTTC. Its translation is CASSLSIPPYEQYF.

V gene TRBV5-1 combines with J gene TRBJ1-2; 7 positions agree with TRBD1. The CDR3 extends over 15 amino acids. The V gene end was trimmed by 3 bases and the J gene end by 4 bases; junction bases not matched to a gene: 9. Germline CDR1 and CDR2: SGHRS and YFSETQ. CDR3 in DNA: TGCGCCAGCAGCTCGACAGGGATTAACTTCTATGGCTACACCTTC. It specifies CASSSTGINFYGYTF. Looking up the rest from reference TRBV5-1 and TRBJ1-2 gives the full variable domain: KAGVTQTPRYLIKTRGQQVTLSCSPISGHRSVSWYQQTPGQGLQFLFEYFSETQRNKGNFPGRFSGRQFSNSRSEMNVSTLELGDSALYLCASSSTGINFYGYTFGSGTRLTVV.

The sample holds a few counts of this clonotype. The DNA of the CDR3 is TGTGCCAGCAGTGGAGGGACAGACTGGGAGACCCAGTACTTC. Protein sequence: CASSGGTDWETQYF. The rearrangement links TRBV6-1 to TRBJ2-5; TRBD1 matches 7 bases. Per the germline V gene, CDR1 is MNHNS and CDR2 is SASEGT. The CDR3 sequence is 14 residues long. The V segment lost 4 bases and the J segment 5 bases; nucleotides outside the gene matches: 7.

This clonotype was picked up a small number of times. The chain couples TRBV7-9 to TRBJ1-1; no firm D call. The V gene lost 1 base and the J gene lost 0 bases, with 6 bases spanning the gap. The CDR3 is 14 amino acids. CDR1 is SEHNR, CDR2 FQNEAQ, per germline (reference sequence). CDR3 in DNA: TGTGCCAGCAGCTTAGAGGGCATGAACACTGAAGCTTTCTTT. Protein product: CASSLEGMNTEAFF.

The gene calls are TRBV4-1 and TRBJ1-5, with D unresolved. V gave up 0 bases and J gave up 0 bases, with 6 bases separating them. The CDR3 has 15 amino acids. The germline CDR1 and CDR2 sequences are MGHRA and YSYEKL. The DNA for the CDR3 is TGCGCCAGCAGCCAAGAGATGAATAGCAATCAGCCCCAGCATTTT. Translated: CASSQEMNSNQPQHF.

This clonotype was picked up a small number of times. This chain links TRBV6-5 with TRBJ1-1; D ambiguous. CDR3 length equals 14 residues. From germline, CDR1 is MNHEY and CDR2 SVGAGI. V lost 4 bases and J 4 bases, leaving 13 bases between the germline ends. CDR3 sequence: CASSFSSGGTEAFF. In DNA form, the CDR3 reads TGTGCCAGCAGTTTCTCGTCTGGAGGCACTGAAGCTTTCTTT.

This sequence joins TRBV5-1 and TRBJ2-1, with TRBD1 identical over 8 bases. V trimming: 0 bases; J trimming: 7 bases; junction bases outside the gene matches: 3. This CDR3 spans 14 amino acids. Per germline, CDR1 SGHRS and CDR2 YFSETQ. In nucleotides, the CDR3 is TGCGCCAGCAGCTTGGAGGACAGGGTGAATGAGCAGTTCTTC. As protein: CASSLEDRVNEQFF.

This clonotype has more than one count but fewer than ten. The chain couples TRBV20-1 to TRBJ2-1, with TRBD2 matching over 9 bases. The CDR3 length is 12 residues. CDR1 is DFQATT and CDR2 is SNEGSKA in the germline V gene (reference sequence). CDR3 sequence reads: CAPSGDLNEQFF. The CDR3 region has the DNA TGCGCCCCTAGCGGGGACCTCAATGAGCAGTTCTTC.

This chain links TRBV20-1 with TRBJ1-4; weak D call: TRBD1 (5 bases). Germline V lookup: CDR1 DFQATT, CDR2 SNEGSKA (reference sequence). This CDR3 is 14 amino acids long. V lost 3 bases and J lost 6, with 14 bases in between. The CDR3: CSASRRVADEKLFF. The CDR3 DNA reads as TGCAGTGCTAGTCGCAGGGTCGCGGATGAAAAACTGTTTTTT.

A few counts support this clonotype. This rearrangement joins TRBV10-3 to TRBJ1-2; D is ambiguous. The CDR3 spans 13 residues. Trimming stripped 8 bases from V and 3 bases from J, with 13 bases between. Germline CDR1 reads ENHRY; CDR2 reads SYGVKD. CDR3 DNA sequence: TGTGCCATCCTCGAGGGCCGGGACTATGGCTACACCTTC. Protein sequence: CAILEGRDYGYTF.

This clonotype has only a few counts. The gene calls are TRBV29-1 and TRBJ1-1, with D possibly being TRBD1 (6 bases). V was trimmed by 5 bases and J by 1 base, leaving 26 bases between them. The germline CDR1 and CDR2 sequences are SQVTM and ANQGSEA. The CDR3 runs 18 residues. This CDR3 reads CSVRGVGARGTRNTEAFF. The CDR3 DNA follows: TGCAGCGTTAGGGGAGTGGGGGCGCGGGGAACCAGGAACACTGAAGCTTTCTTT.

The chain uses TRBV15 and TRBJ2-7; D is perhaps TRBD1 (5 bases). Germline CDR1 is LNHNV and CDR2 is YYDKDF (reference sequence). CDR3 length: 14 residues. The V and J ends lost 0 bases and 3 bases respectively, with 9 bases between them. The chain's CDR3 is CATSREGRVYEQYF. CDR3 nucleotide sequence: TGTGCCACCAGCAGAGAGGGCAGGGTCTACGAGCAGTACTTC.

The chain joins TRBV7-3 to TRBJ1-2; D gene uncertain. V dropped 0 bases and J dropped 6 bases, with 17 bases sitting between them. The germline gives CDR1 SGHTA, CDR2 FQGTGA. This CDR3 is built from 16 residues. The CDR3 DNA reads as TGTGCCAGCAGCTTAACGCCACGGTTGGGCTGGGATGGCTACACCTTC. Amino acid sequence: CASSLTPRLGWDGYTF.